These T cell receptor beta chains were read from a single sample in a study of cytomegalovirus exposure and HLA in healthy donors. Data came from immunoSEQ multiplex PCR; TCRdb stores just in-frame clones and leaves some out. The data contain some 130,000 clones, around 80% of them seen just once; the ten biggest clones take up over 1.2%. The sequenced sample consisted of PBMCs. The receptors shown here come from a female donor in good health and CMV-seronegative. CDR3s include the opening cysteine and the closing phenylalanine or tryptophan. D genes are given only for firm matches. Clone sizes are given selectively: once, few, many, or a class where the clone is expanded.

CDR3	DNA	size	V	length	D	J
CASSPSLLRRARQGFYGYTF	TGTGCCAGCAGCCCCTCCCTTTTGCGACGGGCGCGTCAGGGCTTCTATGGCTACACCTTC	NA	TRBV28	20	NA	TRBJ1-2
CAISEGQGAYGYTF	TGTGCCATCAGTGAGGGACAGGGGGCCTATGGCTACACCTTC	NA	TRBV10-3	14	TRBD1	TRBJ1-2
CASSESGSGNNEQFF	TGTGCCAGCAGCGAGAGCGGGAGTGGGAACAATGAGCAGTTCTTC	few	TRBV9	15	TRBD2	TRBJ2-1
CASSSDRASTDTQYF	TGTGCCAGCTCTTCCGACAGAGCTAGCACAGATACGCAGTATTTT	NA	TRBV18	15	NA	TRBJ2-3
CASSSGLPAYEQYF	TGTGCCAGCAGCTCAGGACTCCCCGCCTACGAGCAGTACTTC	NA	TRBV7-9	14	NA	TRBJ2-7
CASNAGYGYTF	TGTGCCAGTAACGCAGGCTATGGCTACACCTTC	NA	TRBV19	11	NA	TRBJ1-2
CAWTGGNTGELFF	TGTGCCTGGACCGGGGGGAACACCGGGGAGCTGTTTTTT	few	TRBV30	13	NA	TRBJ2-2
CASSPGGGNEQFF	TGTGCTAGCAGCCCTGGGGGGGGGAATGAGCAGTTCTTC	NA	TRBV7-7	13	TRBD2	TRBJ2-1
CASSQRGQGGELFF	TGCGCCAGCAGCCAAAGGGGGCAAGGCGGGGAGCTGTTTTTT	NA	TRBV4-3	14	TRBD1	TRBJ2-2
CASSPRPNSLRDTGELFF	TGCGCCAGCAGCCCCCGCCCCAACTCTCTACGTGACACCGGGGAGCTGTTTTTT	NA	TRBV5-1	18	NA	TRBJ2-2
CASRGQGVSYEQYF	TGTGCCAGCAGGGGACAGGGGGTCTCCTACGAGCAGTACTTC	NA	TRBV28	14	TRBD1	TRBJ2-7